Shown below are 4 T cell receptor beta chains from a single sample sequenced in a study of shared clonotypes between healthy human individuals. Assay used: immunoSEQ multiplex PCR; TCRdb lists only in-frame clones, some missing. The sample records about 470,000 clones, about 85% being singletons. Sample: PBMCs. These receptors all stem from a woman between 40 and 50 years old in good health. Some clones in this sample may be carry-over from other donors' samples.

This clone was detected only a few times. The chain combines TRBV30 with TRBJ2-7; TRBD1 or TRBD2 may be the D gene (5 bases each). Per germline, CDR1 GTSNPN and CDR2 SVGIG (reference sequence). This CDR3 is built from 13 residues. V shed 5 bases and J shed 1 base, with 12 bases lying between them. Here the CDR3 DNA reads TGTGCCTGGGGGGACGGGGTATCCTACGAGCAGTACTTC. The encoded protein is CAWGDGVSYEQYF.

This clone was detected a few times. The chain carries TRBV5-6 and TRBJ1-2, with 8 bases that match TRBD1. Germline assignment: CDR1 SGHDT and CDR2 YYEEEE. The V gene end was trimmed by 4 bases and the J gene end by 7 bases; junction bases not matched to a gene: 6. The CDR3 is made up of 13 amino acids. The CDR3 sequence: CASSRTGRSGYTF. The CDR3 bases are TGTGCCAGCAGCCGGACAGGGAGGAGTGGCTACACCTTC.

V gene TRBV5-6 combines with J gene TRBJ2-2; a weak D match, TRBD2 (5 bases). V lost 4 bases, J lost 7 bases, and 8 bases lay in between. This CDR3 contains 12 residues. Germline V CDR1 and CDR2: SGHDT, YYEEEE. The CDR3 DNA is TGTGCCAGCAGCCGGACTTTCGGGGAGCTGTTTTTT. It is translated as CASSRTFGELFF.

This chain links TRBV5-6 with TRBJ1-3; no firm D call. This CDR3 has 15 residues. The germline V gene has CDR1 SGHDT and CDR2 YYEEEE. The V end was cut by 1 base, the J end by 2 bases, with 10 bases between. CDR3 bases: TGTGCCAGCAGCTTGATGAGGGTCACTGGAAACACCATATATTTT. Amino acid sequence: CASSLMRVTGNTIYF.